Each of the 25 T cell receptor beta chains below was sequenced from the same sample in a study of cytomegalovirus exposure and HLA in healthy donors. PCR was performed using 60 Vbeta and 13 Jbeta primers. Libraries were prepared by immunoSEQ multiplex PCR; TCRdb keeps only in-frame clonotypes and omits some of them. The repertoire includes approximately 150,000 clones, around 66% of them detected once, and about 2.9% sits in the top ten. The sample consisted of PBMCs. Every receptor here comes from a woman younger than 45 in good health and CMV-seropositive.

This chain connects TRBV2 to TRBJ1-1, with no clear D. In germline, CDR1 is SNHLY, CDR2 FYNNEI. V lost 0 bases and J lost 12, with 8 bases in between. This CDR3 contains 11 residues. This CDR3 is CASSEAERTFF. The CDR3 DNA is TGTGCCAGCAGTGAAGCCGAGAGGACTTTCTTT.

The rearrangement uses TRBV28 and TRBJ2-5, with a tentative D call TRBD1 (5 bases). Deletions cut 6 bases from V and 2 bases from J, with 28 bases between. Germline lookup yields CDR1 MDHEN and CDR2 SYDVKM. There are 19 residues in the CDR3. CDR3 sequence reads: CASSPHLLGQTDIQETQYF. CDR3 nucleotides: TGTGCCAGCAGCCCACATCTGTTGGGGCAGACCGACATTCAAGAGACCCAGTACTTC. The complete variable domain, with remaining parts taken from reference TRBV28 and TRBJ2-5, reads DVKVTQSSRYLVKRTGEKVFLECVQDMDHENMFWYRQDPGLGLRLIYFSYDVKMKEKGDIPEGYSVSREKKERFSLILESASTNQTSMYLCASSPHLLGQTDIQETQYFGPGTRLLVL.

There are a few counts of this clone. The V and J genes are TRBV9 and TRBJ2-2; possibly TRBD1 for D (7 bases). This CDR3 contains 12 residues. Per germline, CDR1 SGDLS and CDR2 YYNGEE. V dropped 6 bases and J dropped 6 bases, with 9 bases sitting between them. The CDR3 is CASTRGAGELFF. Here the CDR3 DNA reads TGTGCCAGCACCAGGGGGGCCGGGGAGCTGTTTTTT.

V is TRBV15 and J is TRBJ2-7; TRBD1 aligns across 8 bases. The J segment lost 3 bases and the V segment lost 0 bases, leaving 16 bases of the junction unmatched. Germline CDR1 and CDR2: LNHNV and YYDKDF (reference sequence). This CDR3 region has 19 residues. Written as DNA, the CDR3 is TGTGCCACCAGCAGAGATAAGGGTATAAGGGACAGGACACACTACGAGCAGTACTTC. Translating gives CATSRDKGIRDRTHYEQYF.

The chain couples TRBV11-3 to TRBJ2-2; 13 positions match TRBD2. Looked up from germline, CDR1 is SGHNT and CDR2 is YENEEA. The CDR3 totals 17 residues. V shed 4 bases and J 2 bases; nucleotides not matched to a gene: 4. In DNA form, the CDR3 reads TGTGCCAGCAGCTATCAGGGACTAGCGGGAAACACCGGGGAGCTGTTTTTT. Protein product: CASSYQGLAGNTGELFF.

V gene TRBV7-9 combines with J gene TRBJ2-7; 8 positions match TRBD2. The CDR3 runs to 15 residues. The V and J ends lost 3 bases and 0 bases, in that order; junction bases with no gene match: 4. Germline V gene sequence: CDR1 SEHNR, CDR2 FQNEAQ (reference sequence). The CDR3 sequence: CASSFTSGGSYEQYF. CDR3 nucleotide sequence: TGTGCCAGCAGCTTTACTAGCGGAGGCTCCTACGAGCAGTACTTC. The whole variable domain, remainder taken from reference TRBV7-9 and TRBJ2-7, is DTGVSQNPRHKITKRGQNVTFRCDPISEHNRLYWYRQTLGQGPEFLTYFQNEAQLEKSRLLSDRFSAERPKGSFSTLEIQRTEQGDSAMYLCASSFTSGGSYEQYFGPGTRLTVT.

The chain joins TRBV10-3 to TRBJ2-3; TRBD2 might be the D (5 bases). The V end was cut by 7 bases, the J end by 0 bases, with 11 bases between. Germline CDR1 is ENHRY and CDR2 is SYGVKD. This CDR3 contains 14 residues. For the CDR3, the DNA is TGTGCCATCAATGGGAGACCTAGCACAGATACGCAGTATTTT. This encodes CAINGRPSTDTQYF.

This clone was counted between two and nine times. The gene calls are TRBV19 and TRBJ2-7; 9 bases fit TRBD1. The germline V gene has CDR1 LNHDA and CDR2 SQIVND (reference sequence). CDR3 length: 15 amino acids. The V and J ends lost 5 bases and 1 base, in that order; junction bases with no gene match: 6. CDR3 bases: TGTGCCAGTAGTCTCGCCGGGACAGGGTCCTACGAGCAGTACTTC. Translated, it gives CASSLAGTGSYEQYF. The variable domain in full, completed from reference TRBV19 and TRBJ2-7, reads DGGITQSPKYLFRKEGQNVTLSCEQNLNHDAMYWYRQDPGQGLRLIYYSQIVNDFQKGDIAEGYSVSREKKESFPLTVTSAQKNPTAFYLCASSLAGTGSYEQYFGPGTRLTVT.

The V gene is TRBV4-2, the J gene TRBJ1-1, with TRBD1 as a possible D gene (5 bases). The CDR3 consists of 17 residues. In germline, CDR1 is LGHNA, CDR2 YNFKEQ. V was shortened by 0 bases and J by 6 bases, with 20 bases between the two germline ends. CDR3: CASSQDISREGYAEAFF. The CDR3 nucleotides are TGTGCCAGCAGCCAAGATATTTCCAGGGAAGGCTACGCTGAAGCTTTCTTT.

This chain joins TRBV4-1 and TRBJ2-1; D not resolved. The V end was cut by 0 bases, the J end by 3 bases, with 21 bases between. Germline CDR1 MGHRA, CDR2 YSYEKL. The CDR3 totals 19 residues. CDR3 sequence (DNA): TGCGCCAGCAGCCAAGATGAACCGGAGACGGGTGTTCTCTACAATGAGCAGTTCTTC. Protein product: CASSQDEPETGVLYNEQFF.

The V gene is TRBV6-5, the J gene TRBJ2-7; D may be TRBD2 (6 bases). Trimming left V 5 bases short and J 5 bases short, with 10 bases between. This CDR3 region has 12 residues. Germline V gene data show CDR1 as MNHEY and CDR2 as SVGAGI. CDR3 DNA: TGTGCCAGCAGTGCTAGCGATAACGAGCAGTACTTC. It is translated as CASSASDNEQYF.

The gene calls are TRBV7-2 and TRBJ2-5, with D possibly matching TRBD1 (6 bases). Germline assignment: CDR1 SGHTA and CDR2 FQGNSA. This CDR3 contains 9 residues. The CDR3 loop reads CAGGETQYF. The CDR3 DNA reads TGTGCAGGGGGAGAGACCCAGTACTTC.

This clone came up a few times. This chain joins TRBV19 and TRBJ2-1; weak D call: TRBD2 (6 bases). CDR1 and CDR2 from the germline V gene are LNHDA and SQIVND (reference sequence). The CDR3 is 15 residues long. Deletions cut 7 bases from V and 6 bases from J, with 19 bases between. CDR3 region: CASKDYDQGGNEQFF. CDR3 bases: TGTGCCAGTAAGGACTATGATCAGGGAGGCAATGAGCAGTTCTTC. The full variable domain, its missing parts supplied by reference TRBV19 and TRBJ2-1, is DGGITQSPKYLFRKEGQNVTLSCEQNLNHDAMYWYRQDPGQGLRLIYYSQIVNDFQKGDIAEGYSVSREKKESFPLTVTSAQKNPTAFYLCASKDYDQGGNEQFFGPGTRLTVL.

V and J are TRBV7-8 and TRBJ2-7; a weak D match, TRBD1 (5 bases). CDR1 is SGHVS, CDR2 FQNEAQ, per germline. The CDR3 has 15 residues. V was cut by 0 bases and J by 3 bases, with 12 bases left in between. This CDR3 reads CASSLAGQGNYEQYF. CDR3 bases: TGTGCCAGCAGCTTAGCCGGGCAGGGAAACTACGAGCAGTACTTC.

The rearrangement links TRBV11-2 to TRBJ2-2; D is unclear. The CDR3 loop spans 14 amino acids. V was clipped by 7 bases and J by 4 bases, with 13 bases between them. The V gene's germline CDR1 is SGHAT and CDR2 FQNNGV. CDR3 region: CASNVYTSTGELFF. The CDR3 coding sequence is TGTGCCAGCAACGTTTACACCAGCACCGGGGAGCTGTTTTTT.

The rearrangement links TRBV6-6 to TRBJ1-2; D call uncertain. The CDR3 extends over 14 amino acids. Trimming removed 1 base from V and 3 bases from J, with 9 bases in between. CDR1 and CDR2 from the germline V gene are MNHNY and SVGAGI (reference sequence). Here the CDR3 reads CASSYFGLDYGYTF. The DNA of the CDR3 is TGTGCCAGCAGTTACTTCGGACTCGACTATGGCTACACCTTC.

This sequence joins TRBV5-8 and TRBJ1-5; D possibly corresponds to TRBD1 (5 bases). CDR1 SGHTS and CDR2 YDEGEE come from the germline V gene. CDR3 length equals 16 residues. V lost 0 bases to trimming and J lost 2 bases, with 12 bases between them. The CDR3 bases are TGTGCCAGCAGCTTGGGACAGACAACAGGCAATCAGCCCCAGCATTTT. Translated, it gives CASSLGQTTGNQPQHF.

This rearrangement joins TRBV6-6 to TRBJ1-3, with a tentative D call TRBD1 (6 bases). Deletions cut 3 bases from V and 4 bases from J, with 13 bases between. This CDR3 has 15 amino acids. The V gene's germline CDR1 is MNHNY and CDR2 SVGAGI (reference sequence). CDR3 in amino acids: CASSYQAGVGNTIYF. Here the CDR3 DNA reads TGTGCCAGCAGTTATCAGGCAGGGGTAGGAAACACCATATATTTT.

This chain links TRBV6-1 with TRBJ2-7, with a weak D call TRBD2 (6 bases). The ends were cut back, 7 bases at V and 5 bases at J, with 15 bases in the middle. The CDR3 is 13 amino acids. Germline V gene lookup returns CDR1 MNHNS and CDR2 SASEGT. CDR3 amino acids: CASTFREPDEQYF. CDR3 sequence (DNA): TGTGCCAGCACGTTCCGGGAGCCCGACGAGCAGTACTTC.

J is TRBJ2-5 and V is TRBV5-4; D unresolved. Germline V gene data show CDR1 as SGHNT and CDR2 as YYREEE (reference sequence). The CDR3 extends over 17 amino acids. V was cut by 5 bases and J by 1 base, with 21 bases left in between. CDR3 loop: CASSWSYFARVQETQYF. The CDR3 DNA is TGTGCCAGCAGTTGGTCATATTTCGCTCGGGTCCAAGAGACCCAGTACTTC.

The V gene is TRBV7-9, the J gene TRBJ2-4; 7 nucleotides agree with TRBD1. The CDR3 is 14 amino acids. Germline CDR1 reads SEHNR; CDR2 reads FQNEAQ (reference sequence). Trimming at V came to 4 bases and at J to 9 bases, leaving 9 bases not matched to a gene. The CDR3 coding sequence is TGTGCCAGCAGCTCCCTGAAGGACAGGTCCATTCAGTACTTC. Protein product: CASSSLKDRSIQYF.

J is TRBJ2-1 and V is TRBV7-6; D is ambiguous. The CDR3 covers 12 residues. Trimming removed 4 bases from V and 10 bases from J, with 11 bases in between. Germline CDR1 and CDR2: SGHVS and FNYEAQ. CDR3 loop: CASSSGPQEQFF. CDR3 sequence (DNA): TGTGCCAGCAGCTCTGGCCCCCAGGAGCAGTTCTTC. Filled out from reference TRBV7-6 and TRBJ2-1, the complete variable domain reads GAGVSQSPRYKVTKRGQDVALRCDPISGHVSLYWYRQALGQGPEFLTYFNYEAQQDKSGLPNDRFSAERPEGSISTLTIQRTEQRDSAMYRCASSSGPQEQFFGPGTRLTVL.

This clone turned up a few times. This likely reflects a read error, since a far larger clone is one base away. Other DNA variants within this sample encode the same CDR3. This chain links TRBV27 with TRBJ2-3, with 8 nucleotides matching TRBD2. The V gene's germline CDR1 is MNHEY and CDR2 SMNVEV (reference sequence). This CDR3 region has 14 residues. The CDR3 bases are TGTGCCAGTAGTTTGGTAGCGGGAACTGATACGCAGTATTTT. Translated, it gives CASSLVAGTDTQYF.

This clone turned up a few times. This rearrangement joins TRBV6-1 to TRBJ1-4, with D maybe TRBD1 (6 bases). Germline V gene data show CDR1 as MNHNS and CDR2 as SASEGT. The CDR3 covers 15 residues. Deletions cut 6 bases from V and 7 bases from J, with 18 bases between. The CDR3 here is CASRTAQGNSEKLFF. For the CDR3, the DNA is TGTGCCAGCAGGACAGCACAGGGTAATAGTGAAAAACTGTTTTTT.

CDR3 sequence (DNA): TGTGCCAGCAGTGAAGCGGTCGCTAGCTACGAGCAGTACTTC. It yields the protein CASSEAVASYEQYF. This sequence joins TRBV6-1 and TRBJ2-7; D gene unclear. The CDR3 contains 14 residues. V was pared by 0 bases and J by 3 bases, with 9 bases between. Germline CDR1 reads MNHNS; CDR2 reads SASEGT.